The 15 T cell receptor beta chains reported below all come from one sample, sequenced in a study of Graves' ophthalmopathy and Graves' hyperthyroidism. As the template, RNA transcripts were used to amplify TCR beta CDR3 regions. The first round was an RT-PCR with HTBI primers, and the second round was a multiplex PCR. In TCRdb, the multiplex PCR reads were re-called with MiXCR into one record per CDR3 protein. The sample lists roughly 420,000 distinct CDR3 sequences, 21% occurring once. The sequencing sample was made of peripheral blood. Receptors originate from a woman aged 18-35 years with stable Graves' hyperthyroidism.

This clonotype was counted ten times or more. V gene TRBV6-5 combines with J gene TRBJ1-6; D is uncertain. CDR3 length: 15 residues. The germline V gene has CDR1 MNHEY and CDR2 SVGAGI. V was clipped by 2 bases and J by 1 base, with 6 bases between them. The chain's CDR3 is CASSYGSSYNSPLHF. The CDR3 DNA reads TGTGCCAGCAGTTACGGGAGTTCCTATAATTCACCCCTCCACTTT.

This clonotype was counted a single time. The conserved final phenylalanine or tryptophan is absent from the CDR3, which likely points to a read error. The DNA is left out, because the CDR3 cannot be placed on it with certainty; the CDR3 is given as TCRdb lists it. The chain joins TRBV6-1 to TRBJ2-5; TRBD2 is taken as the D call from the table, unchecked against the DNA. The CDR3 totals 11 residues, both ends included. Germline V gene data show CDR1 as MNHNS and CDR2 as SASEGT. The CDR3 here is CASRLSRTLNV.

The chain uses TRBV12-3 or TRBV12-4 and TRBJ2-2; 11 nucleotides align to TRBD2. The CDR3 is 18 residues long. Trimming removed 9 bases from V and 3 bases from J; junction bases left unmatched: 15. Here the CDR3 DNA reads TGTGCCAGTTCGGTCCTGGGGCTAGCGGGGGGAGACACCGGGGAGCTGTTTTTT. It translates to CASSVLGLAGGDTGELFF.

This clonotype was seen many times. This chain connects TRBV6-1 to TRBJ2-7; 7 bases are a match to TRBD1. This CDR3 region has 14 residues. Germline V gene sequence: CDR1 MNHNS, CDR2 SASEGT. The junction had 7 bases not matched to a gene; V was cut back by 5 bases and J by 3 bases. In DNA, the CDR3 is TGTGCCAGCAGTCCATCGGGACAGATCTACGAGCAGTACTTC. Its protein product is CASSPSGQIYEQYF.

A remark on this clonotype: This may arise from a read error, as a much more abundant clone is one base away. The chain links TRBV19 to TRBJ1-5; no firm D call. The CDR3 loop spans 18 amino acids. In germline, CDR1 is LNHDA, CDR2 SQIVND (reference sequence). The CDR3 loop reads CASSTYSRLPYSNQPHHF. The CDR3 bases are TGTGCCAGTAGTACCTACAGCCGTCTCCCTTATAGCAATCAGCCCCATCATTTT.

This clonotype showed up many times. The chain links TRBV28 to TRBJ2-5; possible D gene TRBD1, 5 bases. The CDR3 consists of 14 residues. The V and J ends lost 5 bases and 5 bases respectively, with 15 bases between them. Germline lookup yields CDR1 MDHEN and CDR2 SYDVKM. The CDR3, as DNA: TGTGCCAGCAGTCCCGTCCAGGGCTGGGAGACCCAGTACTTC. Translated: CASSPVQGWETQYF.

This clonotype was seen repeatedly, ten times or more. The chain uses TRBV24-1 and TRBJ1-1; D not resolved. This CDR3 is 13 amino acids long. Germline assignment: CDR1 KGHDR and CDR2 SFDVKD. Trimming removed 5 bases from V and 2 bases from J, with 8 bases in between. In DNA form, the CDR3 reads TGTGCCACCAGTGGACCAGCTAACACTGAAGCTTTCTTT. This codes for CATSGPANTEAFF.

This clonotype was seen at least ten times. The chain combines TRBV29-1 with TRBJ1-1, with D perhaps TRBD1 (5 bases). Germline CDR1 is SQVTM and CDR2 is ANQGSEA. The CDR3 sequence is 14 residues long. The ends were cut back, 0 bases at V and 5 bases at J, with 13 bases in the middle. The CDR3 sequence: CSVEEGLMGTEAFF. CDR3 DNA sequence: TGCAGCGTTGAAGAGGGACTTATGGGGACTGAAGCTTTCTTT.

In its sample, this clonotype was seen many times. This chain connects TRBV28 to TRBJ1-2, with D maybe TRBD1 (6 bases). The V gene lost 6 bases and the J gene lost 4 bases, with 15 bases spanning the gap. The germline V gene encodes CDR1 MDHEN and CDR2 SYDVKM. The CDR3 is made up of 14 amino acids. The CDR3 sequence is CASSQEADSYGYTF. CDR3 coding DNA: TGTGCCAGCAGCCAGGAAGCGGACAGCTATGGCTACACCTTC.

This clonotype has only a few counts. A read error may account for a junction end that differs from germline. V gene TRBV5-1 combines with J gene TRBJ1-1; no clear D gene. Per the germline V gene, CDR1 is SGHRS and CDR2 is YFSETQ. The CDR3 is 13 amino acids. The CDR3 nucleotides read TGCGCCAGCAGATTGGCGAGGAACACTGAAGCTTTCTTT. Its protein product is CASRLARNTEAFF.

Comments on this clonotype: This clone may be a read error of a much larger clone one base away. The CDR3 coding sequence is TGTGCCAGCAGCTCAGACAGGTACTCCTACGAGCAGTACTTC. Its protein product is CASSSDRYSYEQYF. This chain joins TRBV7-2 and TRBJ2-7, with TRBD1 as a possible D gene (6 bases). Germline-derived CDR1 and CDR2 are SGHTA and FQGNSA. The CDR3 length is 14 residues. The germline V and J ends were trimmed by 4 bases and 0 bases, with 10 bases remaining between them.

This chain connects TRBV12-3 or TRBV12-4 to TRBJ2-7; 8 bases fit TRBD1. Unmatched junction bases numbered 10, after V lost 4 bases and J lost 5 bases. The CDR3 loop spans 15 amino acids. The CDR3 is CASSSPRDRRDEQYF. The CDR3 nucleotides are TGTGCCAGCAGTTCCCCCCGGGACAGGCGGGACGAGCAGTACTTC.

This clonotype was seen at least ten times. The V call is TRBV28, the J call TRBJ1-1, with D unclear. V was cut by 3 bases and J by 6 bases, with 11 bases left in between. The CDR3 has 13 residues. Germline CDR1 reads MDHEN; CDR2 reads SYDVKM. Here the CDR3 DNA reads TGTGCCAGCAGTTTTTGGGATCGGGCTGAAGCTTTCTTT. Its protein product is CASSFWDRAEAFF. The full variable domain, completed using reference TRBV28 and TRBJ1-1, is DVKVTQSSRYLVKRTGEKVFLECVQDMDHENMFWYRQDPGLGLRLIYFSYDVKMKEKGDIPEGYSVSREKKERFSLILESASTNQTSMYLCASSFWDRAEAFFGQGTRLTVV.

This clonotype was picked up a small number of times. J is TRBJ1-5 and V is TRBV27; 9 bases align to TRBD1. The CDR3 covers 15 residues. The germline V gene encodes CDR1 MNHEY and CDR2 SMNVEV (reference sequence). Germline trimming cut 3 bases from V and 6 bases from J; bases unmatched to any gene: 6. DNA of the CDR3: TGTGCCAGCAGTTTTACAGGGGGCGCGGGTCAGCCCCAGCATTTT. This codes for CASSFTGGAGQPQHF.

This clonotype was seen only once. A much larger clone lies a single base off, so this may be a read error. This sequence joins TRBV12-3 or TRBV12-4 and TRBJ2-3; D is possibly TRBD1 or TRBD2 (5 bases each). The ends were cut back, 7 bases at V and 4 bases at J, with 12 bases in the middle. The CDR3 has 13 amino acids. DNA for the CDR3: TGTGCCAGCACTGGGGGTTTCTCAGATACGCAGTATTTT. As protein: CASTGGFSDTQYF.